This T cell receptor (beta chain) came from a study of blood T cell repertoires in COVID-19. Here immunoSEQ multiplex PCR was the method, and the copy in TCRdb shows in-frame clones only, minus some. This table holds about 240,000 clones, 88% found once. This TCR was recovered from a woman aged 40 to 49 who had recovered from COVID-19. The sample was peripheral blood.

This CDR3 is CATSRTGNYGYTF. The DNA of the CDR3 is TGTGCCACCAGCAGGACAGGGAACTATGGCTACACCTTC. V and J are TRBV24-1 and TRBJ1-2; 8 bases line up with TRBD1. This CDR3 has 13 amino acids. Germline V CDR1 and CDR2: KGHDR, SFDVKD. J gave up 2 bases and V 7 bases, and 2 bases lay outside the gene matches.